This record concerns one T cell receptor (beta chain) sequence. Original handling: Nucleated cell number was recorded as an estimate derived from reference gene primer amplification. Produced via immunoSEQ multiplex PCR; TCRdb's table is partial and in-frame only. Clone size and the V and J calls come from that table; the DNA yielded D and trimming. The sample shows more than 85,000 clones, about 80% of them seen only once. These data come from a study of blood T cell repertoires in COVID-19. At the level of the study: Italy, Spain and the United States were the sources of the convalescent and acute COVID-19 samples. T cells, B-cell-depleted T cells, or PBMCs supplied cDNA or gDNA.

This clonotype was obtained from a woman older than 75 with active or convalescent COVID-19. Sequencing was done on a sample of peripheral blood.

CDR3: CASSMTSGRPLEQYF. Here the CDR3 DNA reads TGTGCCAGTAGTATGACTAGCGGGAGGCCTCTGGAGCAGTACTTC. The V call is TRBV19, the J call TRBJ2-7; TRBD2 matches 13 bases. The CDR3 totals 15 residues. The V gene end was trimmed by 3 bases and the J gene end by 7 bases; junction bases not matched to a gene: 6. Germline-derived CDR1 and CDR2 are LNHDA and SQIVND (reference sequence).